A single sample gave rise to the 23 T cell receptor beta chains below, sequenced in a study of T cell changes during pregnancy in multiple sclerosis. TCRdb's copy holds only in-frame clones and misses some; the assay was immunoSEQ multiplex PCR. The data hold some 80,000 clones, with about 95% observed a single time. This specimen was peripheral blood, taken in the second trimester of pregnancy. The source is a female donor with multiple sclerosis, enrolled in a pregnancy study.

The chain has TRBV5-8 and TRBJ2-2; TRBD2 aligns across 10 bases. CDR1 SGHTS and CDR2 YDEGEE come from the germline V gene. Trimming at V came to 2 bases and at J to 1 base, leaving 5 bases not matched to a gene. This CDR3 has 17 residues. The CDR3 DNA sequence: TGTGCCAGCAGCTTTCAAGGGACTAGCGTGAACACCGGGGAGCTGTTTTTT. Its translation: CASSFQGTSVNTGELFF.

V usage is TRBV4-2 and J usage is TRBJ1-4; D unclear. Per the germline V gene, CDR1 is LGHNA and CDR2 is YNFKEQ. The CDR3 consists of 16 residues. Trimming left V 6 bases short and J 1 base short, with 15 bases between. CDR3 amino acids: CASSQRRGRTNEKLFF. In DNA form, the CDR3 reads TGTGCCAGCAGTCAGAGGAGAGGCAGAACTAATGAAAAACTGTTTTTT.

The chain recombines TRBV29-1 with TRBJ2-3; TRBD2 agrees at 11 bases. V lost 5 bases to trimming and J lost 4 bases; unmatched junction nucleotides: 5. CDR3 length: 14 amino acids. Looked up from germline, CDR1 is SQVTM and CDR2 is ANQGSEA. CDR3 DNA sequence: TGCAGCGTTCTGGGACTAGCGGTCGCAGATACGCAGTATTTT. Its translation is CSVLGLAVADTQYF.

The V and J genes are TRBV29-1 and TRBJ1-2; weak D call: TRBD1 (5 bases). The germline gives CDR1 SQVTM, CDR2 ANQGSEA. The CDR3 runs to 13 residues. V was clipped by 6 bases and J by 4 bases, with 15 bases between them. The CDR3 reads CSVRALRGYGYTF. CDR3 DNA sequence: TGCAGCGTACGGGCCTTAAGGGGCTATGGCTACACCTTC. Together with reference TRBV29-1 and TRBJ1-2, the CDR3 gives the full variable domain: SAVISQKPSRDICQRGTSLTIQCQVDSQVTMMFWYRQQPGQSLTLIATANQGSEATYESGFVIDKFPISRPNLTFSTLTVSNMSPEDSSIYLCSVRALRGYGYTFGSGTRLTVV.

V is TRBV15 and J is TRBJ1-3; D may be TRBD1 (5 bases). The V and J ends lost 4 bases and 0 bases respectively, with 13 bases between them. There are 16 residues in the CDR3. Germline lookup yields CDR1 LNHNV and CDR2 YYDKDF (reference sequence). CDR3 sequence: CATSTGRGPSGNTIYF. CDR3 coding DNA: TGTGCCACCAGCACCGGGAGGGGCCCCTCTGGAAACACCATATATTTT.

The genes are TRBV7-2 and TRBJ2-7; D gene ambiguous. CDR1 SGHTA and CDR2 FQGNSA come from the germline V gene. With 4 bases removed from V and 12 bases from J, the gap between germline ends came to 25 bases. This CDR3 is built from 15 residues. The DNA for the CDR3 is TGTGCCAGCAGCTCCACCGTAGTAGGTAACAGCCTGCGGTACTTC. This gives the protein CASSSTVVGNSLRYF.

This sequence joins TRBV11-2 and TRBJ2-5, with 8 bases fitting TRBD2. The CDR3 spans 13 residues. J was trimmed by 5 bases and V by 3 bases; bases with no gene match: 2. CDR1 and CDR2 (germline): SGHAT, FQNNGV. In nucleotides, the CDR3 is TGTGCCAGCAGCTTCATAGCGGGGGAGACCCAGTACTTC. It translates to CASSFIAGETQYF.

CDR3 DNA: TGTGCCAGCAGCTTCGGCCTAGCGGTACAAGGCGAGCAGTACTTC. Its translation: CASSFGLAVQGEQYF. The gene calls are TRBV5-6 and TRBJ2-7, with 7 bases that match TRBD2. The germline V gene has CDR1 SGHDT and CDR2 YYEEEE. Losses at the gene ends were 2 bases for V and 6 bases for J; bases not matched to a gene: 11. CDR3 length: 15 amino acids.

The chain uses TRBV28 and TRBJ2-1; TRBD2 aligns across 7 bases. The CDR3 totals 14 residues. From germline, CDR1 is MDHEN and CDR2 SYDVKM. J gave up 8 bases and V 3 bases, and 7 bases lay outside the gene matches. For the CDR3, the DNA is TGTGCCAGCAGTTTGGGCGGGAGCGCCCATGAGCAGTTCTTC. The encoded protein is CASSLGGSAHEQFF. Full variable domain (remainder filled in from reference TRBV28 and TRBJ2-1): DVKVTQSSRYLVKRTGEKVFLECVQDMDHENMFWYRQDPGLGLRLIYFSYDVKMKEKGDIPEGYSVSREKKERFSLILESASTNQTSMYLCASSLGGSAHEQFFGPGTRLTVL.

The chain couples TRBV4-1 to TRBJ2-7, with TRBD1 as a possible D gene (5 bases). Per germline, CDR1 MGHRA and CDR2 YSYEKL. Trimming pared 3 bases from V and 0 bases from J, leaving 9 bases between. The CDR3 loop spans 14 amino acids. The CDR3 sequence is CASSQADSSYEQYF. Here the CDR3 DNA reads TGCGCCAGCAGCCAGGCAGACAGCTCCTACGAGCAGTACTTC.

The chain is built from TRBV4-3 and TRBJ1-5, with unresolved D. The V gene lost 1 base and the J gene lost 6 bases, with 7 bases spanning the gap. Germline values: CDR1 LGHNA, CDR2 YSLEER. The CDR3 extends over 13 amino acids. The CDR3 sequence: CASSQGGFQPQHF. CDR3 coding DNA: TGCGCCAGCAGCCAAGGAGGGTTTCAGCCCCAGCATTTT.

The chain has TRBV18 and TRBJ2-1; 15 bases match TRBD2. The V gene end was trimmed by 4 bases and the J gene end by 9 bases; junction bases not matched to a gene: 1. The CDR3 loop spans 14 amino acids. Per the germline V gene, CDR1 is KGHSH and CDR2 is LQKENI. The DNA of the CDR3 is TGTGCCAGCTCACAGGGACTAGCGGGAGGTGAGCAGTTCTTC. Its translation is CASSQGLAGGEQFF.

This clone was seen ten or more times. The chain employs TRBV10-1 and TRBJ1-2; possibly TRBD1 for D (6 bases). Between the trimmed V and J ends, which lost 5 bases and 8 bases, there was a span of 15 bases. Germline V gene data show CDR1 as WNHNN and CDR2 as SYGVQD (reference sequence). The CDR3 spans 13 residues. The CDR3 loop is CASSTGTQVGYTF. The CDR3 DNA follows: TGCGCCAGCAGTACCGGGACACAAGTGGGCTACACCTTC.

The chain links TRBV5-4 to TRBJ1-1; 9 positions match TRBD1. CDR1 and CDR2 (germline): SGHNT, YYREEE (reference sequence). The CDR3 extends over 14 amino acids. J lost 6 bases, V lost 2 bases, and 5 bases had no gene match. This chain's CDR3 is CASSLTGGLAEAFF. The CDR3 DNA sequence: TGTGCCAGCAGCTTAACAGGGGGCTTGGCTGAAGCTTTCTTT. The full variable domain, completed using reference TRBV5-4 and TRBJ1-1, is ETGVTQSPTHLIKTRGQQVTLRCSSQSGHNTVSWYQQALGQGPQFIFQYYREEENGRGNFPPRFSGLQFPNYSSELNVNALELDDSALYLCASSLTGGLAEAFFGQGTRLTVV.

The V and J genes are TRBV15 and TRBJ2-7; 9 bases map to TRBD2. CDR3 length equals 15 residues. The ends lost 1 base at V and 5 bases at J; junction bases unmatched: 6. CDR1 and CDR2 (germline): LNHNV, YYDKDF (reference sequence). For the CDR3, the DNA is TGTGCCACCAGCAGAGTGGGGGGACTAGCTGACGAGCAGTACTTC. Translated: CATSRVGGLADEQYF.

The chain uses TRBV20-1 and TRBJ2-1; no reliable D call. V was shortened by 3 bases and J by 9 bases, with 6 bases between the two germline ends. The CDR3 extends over 10 amino acids. Germline CDR1 is DFQATT and CDR2 is SNEGSKA (reference sequence). The chain's CDR3 is CSASIREQFF. In nucleotides, the CDR3 is TGCAGTGCTAGTATCCGTGAGCAGTTCTTC.

This sequence joins TRBV2 and TRBJ2-5; 8 nucleotides match TRBD2. Germline V gene sequence: CDR1 SNHLY, CDR2 FYNNEI. J was trimmed by 4 bases and V by 6 bases; bases with no gene match: 10. The CDR3 contains 15 residues. CDR3 region: CASRAGTRSGETQYF. The DNA for the CDR3 is TGTGCCAGCAGGGCCGGGACTAGGTCTGGAGAGACCCAGTACTTC.

This clone was counted a single time. The rearrangement joins TRBV19 to TRBJ1-5; possible D gene TRBD1, 6 bases. The germline CDR1 and CDR2 sequences are LNHDA and SQIVND (reference sequence). Trimming shortened V by 8 bases and J by 6 bases, and 23 bases separated the two germline ends. The CDR3 extends over 16 amino acids. The CDR3 DNA reads as TGTGCCAGTGAACAGGGTGAGGGTCTAGTTGGTCAGCCCCAGCATTTT. It yields the protein CASEQGEGLVGQPQHF.

The chain joins TRBV6-6 to TRBJ2-1; D gene uncertain. The CDR3 sequence is 13 residues long. Between the trimmed V and J ends, which lost 0 bases and 9 bases, there was a span of 9 bases. Germline assignment: CDR1 MNHNY and CDR2 SVGAGI (reference sequence). DNA of the CDR3: TGTGCCAGCAGTTACTCGACAAGGCTTGAGCAGTTCTTC. Its protein is CASSYSTRLEQFF.

This chain uses TRBV5-1 with TRBJ2-7; 7 positions agree with TRBD1. V was clipped by 0 bases and J by 4 bases; unmatched bases: 7. Germline CDR1 and CDR2: SGHRS and YFSETQ. CDR3 size: 15 residues. CDR3: CASSLGTGVWYEQYF. The CDR3 DNA is TGCGCCAGCAGCTTGGGAACAGGGGTGTGGTACGAGCAGTACTTC.

The rearrangement links TRBV5-4 to TRBJ2-3; 10 nucleotides line up with TRBD2. Germline CDR1 and CDR2: SGHNT and YYREEE (reference sequence). The CDR3 has 16 amino acids. J lost 0 bases, V lost 4 bases, and 5 bases had no gene match. CDR3 DNA: TGTGCCAGCAGCCGCACTAGCGGGACTAGCACAGATACGCAGTATTTT. As protein: CASSRTSGTSTDTQYF.

J is TRBJ2-1 and V is TRBV29-1; 11 bases map to TRBD2. Germline CDR1 reads SQVTM; CDR2 reads ANQGSEA. CDR3 length: 15 amino acids. Germline trimming cut 3 bases from V and 0 bases from J; bases unmatched to any gene: 1. The CDR3 loop reads CSVETSGNSYNEQFF. CDR3 sequence (DNA): TGCAGCGTTGAGACTAGCGGGAACTCCTACAATGAGCAGTTCTTC.

V is TRBV13 and J is TRBJ2-5, with TRBD2 matching over 9 bases. The CDR3 has 15 residues. Germline V gene data show CDR1 as PRHDT and CDR2 as FYEKMQ (reference sequence). V lost 6 bases, J lost 4 bases, and 9 bases stayed unmatched. The CDR3 nucleotides are TGTGCCAGCAGTCAATCGTCTAGCGGGATAGAGACCCAGTACTTC. Translated, it gives CASSQSSSGIETQYF.